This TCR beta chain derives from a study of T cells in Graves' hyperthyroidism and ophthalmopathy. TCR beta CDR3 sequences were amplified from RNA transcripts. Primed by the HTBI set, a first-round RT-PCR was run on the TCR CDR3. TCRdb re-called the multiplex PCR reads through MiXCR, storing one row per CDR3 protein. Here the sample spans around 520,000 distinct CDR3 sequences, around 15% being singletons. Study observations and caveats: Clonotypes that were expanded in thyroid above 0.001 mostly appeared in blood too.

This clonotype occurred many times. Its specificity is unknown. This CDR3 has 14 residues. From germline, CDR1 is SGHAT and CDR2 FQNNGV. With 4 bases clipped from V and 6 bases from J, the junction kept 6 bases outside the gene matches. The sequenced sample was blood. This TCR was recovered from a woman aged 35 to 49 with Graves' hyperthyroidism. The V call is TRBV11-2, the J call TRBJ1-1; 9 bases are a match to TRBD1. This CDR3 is CASSSTGGRSEAFF. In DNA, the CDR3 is TGTGCCAGCAGCTCCACAGGGGGCAGATCTGAAGCTTTCTTT.